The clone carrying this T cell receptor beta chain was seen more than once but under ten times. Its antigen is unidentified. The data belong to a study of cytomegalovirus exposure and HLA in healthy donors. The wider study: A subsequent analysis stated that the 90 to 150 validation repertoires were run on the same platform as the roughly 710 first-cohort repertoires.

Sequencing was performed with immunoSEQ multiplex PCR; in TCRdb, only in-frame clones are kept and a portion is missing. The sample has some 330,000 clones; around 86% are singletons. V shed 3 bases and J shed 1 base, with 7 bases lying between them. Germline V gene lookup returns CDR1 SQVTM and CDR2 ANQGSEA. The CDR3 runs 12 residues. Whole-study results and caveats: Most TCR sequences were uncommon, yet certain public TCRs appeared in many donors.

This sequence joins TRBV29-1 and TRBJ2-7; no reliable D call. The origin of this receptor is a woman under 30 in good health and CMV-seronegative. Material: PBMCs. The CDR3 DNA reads TGCAGCGTTGAGAGTCCGTCCTACGAGCAGTACTTC. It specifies CSVESPSYEQYF.